A single TCR beta chain is shown here with its context. The data were obtained in a study of identical twins. This CDR3 has 16 residues. CDR1 is SGHVS, CDR2 FQNEAQ, per germline. The junction had 10 bases not matched to a gene; V was cut back by 3 bases and J by 5 bases. TCRdb re-called the 5' RACE reads through MiXCR, storing one row per CDR3 protein. The table lists 690,000 or so distinct CDR3 sequences, over 8.5% of them singletons. These data were also filed under a second study, of yellow fever vaccine responses in identical twins. From that paper: Vaccine-induced T cell responses in twins were reportedly observed to appear partly convergent, partly personalized.

The receptor comes from a woman younger than 30 in good health. This chain connects TRBV7-8 to TRBJ2-3, with TRBD1 matching 8 bases. The sample comprised PBMCs. The CDR3 DNA reads as TGTGCCAGCAGCTTCCTTTTCGGGACAGGCAGAGATACGCAGTATTTT. It yields the protein CASSFLFGTGRDTQYF.